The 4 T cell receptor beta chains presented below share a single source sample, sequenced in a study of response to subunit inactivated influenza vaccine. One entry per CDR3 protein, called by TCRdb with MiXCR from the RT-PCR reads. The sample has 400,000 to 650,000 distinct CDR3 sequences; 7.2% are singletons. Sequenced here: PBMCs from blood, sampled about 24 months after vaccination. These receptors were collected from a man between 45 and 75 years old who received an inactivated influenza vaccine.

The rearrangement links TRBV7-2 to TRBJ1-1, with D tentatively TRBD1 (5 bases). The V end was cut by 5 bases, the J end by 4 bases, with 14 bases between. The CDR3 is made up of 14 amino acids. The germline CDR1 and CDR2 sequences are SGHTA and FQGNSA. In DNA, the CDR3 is TGTGCCAGCAGCCTCAATCCGGGGGGCACTGAAGCTTTCTTT. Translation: CASSLNPGGTEAFF.

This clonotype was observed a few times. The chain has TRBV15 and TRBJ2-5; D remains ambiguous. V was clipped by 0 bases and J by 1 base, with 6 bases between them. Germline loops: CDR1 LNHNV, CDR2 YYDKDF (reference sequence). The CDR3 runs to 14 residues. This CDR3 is CATSRDRVQETQYF. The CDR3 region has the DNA TGTGCCACCAGCAGAGACAGAGTCCAAGAGACCCAGTACTTC.

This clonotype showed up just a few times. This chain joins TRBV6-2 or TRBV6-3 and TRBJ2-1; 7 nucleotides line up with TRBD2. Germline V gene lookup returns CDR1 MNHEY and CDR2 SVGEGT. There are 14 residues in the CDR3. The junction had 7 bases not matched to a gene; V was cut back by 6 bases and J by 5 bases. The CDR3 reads CASRPSGAHNEQFF. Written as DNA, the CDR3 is TGTGCCAGCAGACCCAGCGGGGCCCACAATGAGCAGTTCTTC.

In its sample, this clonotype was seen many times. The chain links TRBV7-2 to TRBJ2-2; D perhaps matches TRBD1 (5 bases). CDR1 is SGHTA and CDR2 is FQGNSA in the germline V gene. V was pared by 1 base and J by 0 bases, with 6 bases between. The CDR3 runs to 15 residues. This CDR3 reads CASSLVRANTGELFF. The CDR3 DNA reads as TGTGCCAGCAGCTTAGTCAGGGCGAACACCGGGGAGCTGTTTTTT.